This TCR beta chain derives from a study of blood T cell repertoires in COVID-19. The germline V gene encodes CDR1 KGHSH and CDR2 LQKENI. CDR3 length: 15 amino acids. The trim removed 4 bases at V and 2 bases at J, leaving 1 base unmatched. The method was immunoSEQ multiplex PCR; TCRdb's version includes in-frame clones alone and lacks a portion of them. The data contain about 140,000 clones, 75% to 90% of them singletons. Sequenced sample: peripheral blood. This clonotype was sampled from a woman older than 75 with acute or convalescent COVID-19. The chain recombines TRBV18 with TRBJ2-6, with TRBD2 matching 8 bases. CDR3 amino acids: CASSLGGAGANVLTF. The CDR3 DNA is TGTGCCAGCTCACTCGGGGGGGCTGGGGCCAACGTCCTGACTTTC.